This T cell receptor (beta chain) was captured in a study of T cell responses to AZD1222 COVID-19 vaccine. With 2 bases removed from V and 3 bases from J, the gap between germline ends came to 10 bases. Germline V CDR1 and CDR2: ENHRY, SYGVKD. This CDR3 spans 15 amino acids. Sequencing used immunoSEQ multiplex PCR; TCRdb keeps in-frame clones, though not all of them. The sample's table shows about 140,000 clones. The rearrangement uses TRBV10-3 and TRBJ2-2; tentative D call: TRBD1 (5 bases). The clonotype originates from an adult in good health. Sample: peripheral blood. The CDR3 DNA follows: TGTGCCATCAGTGAGACAGGCGGCGACACCGGGGAGCTGTTTTTT. It yields the protein CAISETGGDTGELFF.